This T cell receptor (beta chain) was sequenced during a study of shared clonotypes between healthy human individuals. Produced via immunoSEQ multiplex PCR; TCRdb's table is partial and in-frame only. The sample lists approximately 1.1 million clones; 78% were seen once. Comment on this clone: Other DNA sequences in this specimen translate into the identical CDR3.

The sequenced material came from memory CD4+ T cells from PBMCs. Subset given: CD45RA-negative fraction. This TCR was recovered from a young man in good health. Some clones in this sample may be carry-over from other donors' samples.

The CDR3, as DNA: TGCGCCAGCAGCTTGTCGGGGAGGGCCTACGAGCAGTACTTC. It encodes CASSLSGRAYEQYF. The chain employs TRBV5-1 and TRBJ2-7; 7 nucleotides agree with TRBD2. Unmatched junction bases numbered 3, after V lost 1 base and J lost 2 bases. In germline, CDR1 is SGHRS, CDR2 YFSETQ. This CDR3 has 14 residues. Full variable domain (missing parts from reference TRBV5-1 and TRBJ2-7): KAGVTQTPRYLIKTRGQQVTLSCSPISGHRSVSWYQQTPGQGLQFLFEYFSETQRNKGNFPGRFSGRQFSNSRSEMNVSTLELGDSALYLCASSLSGRAYEQYFGPGTRLTVT.